This T cell receptor (beta chain) came from a study of beta chain features in type 1 diabetes (dated by TCRdb to 2016 to 2019). A note on the overall study: Mean age, gender distribution, total cell number and subset yield did not differ between patients and healthy donors. A total of 107,917,701 sorted cells were examined across all samples, and a strong correlation was observed between cell number per subset and RNA yield. The study compared TCRB repertoires of sorted circulating CD4+ T cell subsets between recently diagnosed type 1 diabetes patients and matched healthy donors. Naive and central memory subsets were obtained from all 28 donors, but regulatory and stem cell-like memory subsets were isolated from only 8 patients and roughly 8 healthy donors.

From each donor, a single peripheral blood sample of about 116 mL on average was drawn into heparinised tubes. A BD FACSAria II and a panel including CD45RO, CCR7, CD25, CD127, CD95 and CD27 were used to sort naive, central memory, regulatory and stem cell-like memory CD4+ T cells. Purity was above 95% for every sorted population. PBMCs were isolated right away by Lymphoprep density gradient centrifugation and were stained directly, without culture. So that batch effects would be minimized, each experiment stained and sorted samples in pairs, pairing one healthy donor with one patient. The High Capacity cDNA Reverse Transcription Kit was used to reverse transcribe all of the isolated RNA, meaning that expressed TCRB transcripts were what got sequenced. Deep immunoSEQ sequencing was applied to naive, central memory and regulatory T cell samples, giving an average of roughly 3.5 million total reads per sample. Sorted cells were lysed in RLT buffer and RNA was extracted with DNase-treated RNeasy Micro or Mini kits, depending on cell number. To prevent cross-contamination, each cell subset was processed individually, whereas patient and healthy donor samples were processed jointly. The immunoSEQ multiplex PCR was used to amplify TCRB sequences from cDNA, yielding 87-bp fragments that span the CDR3 region. Sequencing of the amplicons was done on the Illumina HiSeq platform. Per the authors' processing: PCR bias was corrected computationally using synthetic template baselines, and reads within Hamming distance 2 were collapsed, with unmergeable singletons discarded. Reads were aligned against IMGT to assign V, D and J genes, CDR3 length and insertions or deletions at six rearrangement sites. Within each subset, clonotype counts were normalized to the number of sorted cells before true diversity and Gini coefficients were calculated with the tcR R package. Repertoire sharing was quantified using the overlap coefficient calculated on TCRB nucleotide sequences. Out-of-frame TCRB sequences from naive cells were analyzed as a proxy for the pre-selection repertoire. TCRdb retrieved this table from immuneACCESS and kept in-frame rearrangements only. Not all clones are present; in checked studies, unresolved V genes account for under half, and no reason is known for the remainder. That table gives V, J and clone size, and the DNA gave D and trimming. In all, the sample holds more than 250,000 clones, and just over 20% of those were seen once. The ten biggest clones cover about 0.027% of the sample.

This clone was seen more than once but under ten times. Its antigen is unknown. Within one base of it there is no much larger clone, and no base qualities were kept. The cysteine opens and the phenylalanine closes a CDR3 of 13 amino acids. Only the CDR3 DNA is retained, 39 bases long and in frame from the first base. Via the germline V gene, CDR1 is SGHTA and CDR2 FQGNSA. V sheds 5 bases and J sheds 1 base, leaving 8 bases between their ends. General findings and caveats noted by the study authors: Because small numbers of individuals were included in the HLA sub-analyses, any influence of HLA type on TCRB rearrangement was left unresolved. Naive, central memory and regulatory TCRB repertoires appeared to be more alike among patients than among healthy donors. A moderate but significant shortening of TCRB CDR3 length was observed in type 1 diabetes patients in all four CD4+ subsets. Shorter templates might be favored by PCR, yet because patient and control samples were amplified and corrected together, any such skew would affect both groups equally. Because cDNA rather than genomic DNA was sequenced, highly expressing activated cells could have been over-represented, although no difference in activation and CD3 levels was found between groups. Patients with type 1 diabetes made fewer insertions and deleted more nucleotides at VDJ recombination sites, implying thymic rearrangement abnormalities.

The sequenced sample consisted of naive CD4+ T cells from blood. Sample cell subset or site, as interpreted from the label and publication: true naive CD4+ T cells. The clonotype comes from a middle-aged woman with type 1 diabetes. The V and J segments used are TRBV7-2 and TRBJ2-5, with a weak D call of TRBD2 (5 bases match). The nucleotide sequence reads as follows: TGTGCCAGCAGCGCTAGCCTCCAAGAGACCCAGTACTTC. This translates into CASSASLQETQYF.